This T cell receptor beta chain was recorded in a study of blood T cells in healthy people across ages. The use of a sample-barcoded 5' primer and a J-beta primer mix characterized a second PCR of roughly 6 to 11 cycles. TCRdb reanalysed the 5' RACE reads using MiXCR and keeps one entry per CDR3 protein. The data show around 870,000 distinct CDR3 sequences, around 30% seen once. Isolation of PBMCs gave at least 6.5 million cells per sample. The V gene end was trimmed by 6 bases and the J gene end by 4 bases; junction bases not matched to a gene: 3. The CDR3 totals 14 residues. This receptor was taken from a woman over 75 in good health. The chain combines TRBV12-3 or TRBV12-4 with TRBJ2-3, with TRBD2 matching over 11 bases. Sequenced sample: blood. The DNA for the CDR3 is TGTGCCAGCAGACTAGCGGGGGCAGCAGATACGCAGTATTTT. Amino acids: CASRLAGAADTQYF.